This is a list of T cell receptor beta chains from one sample in a study of T-cell reconstitution after alpha-beta-depleted transplantation in children. From the PCR reads, TCRdb called clonotypes with MiXCR, one entry per CDR3 protein. The table has about 200,000 distinct CDR3 sequences, 14% to 15% seen once. This material consisted of PBMCs from the stem cell graft donor, taken from the stem cell graft. All receptors derive from a human donor who donated a stem cell graft to a child with acute lymphoblastic leukemia. The CDR3 runs from the conserved cysteine through the conserved F or W. Fields, in order: clone size, J gene, V gene, D gene, CDR3 protein, CDR3 DNA. D genes are given only for firm matches. For some rows the clone size is stated as once, few or many, or as a class when expanded; others skip it.

>many|TRBJ1-2|TRBV7-8|.
CASSLGGLNYGYTF
TGTGCCAGCTCCCTTGGGGGACTTAACTATGGCTACACCTTC
>few|TRBJ2-7|TRBV4-2|TRBD2
CASSQGTNQAGGPHEQYF
TGTGCCAGCAGCCAAGGGACCAACCAAGCGGGAGGGCCCCACGAGCAGTACTTC
>many|TRBJ1-2|TRBV11-2|.
CASSLDGGLHDYGYTF
TGTGCCAGCAGCTTAGATGGGGGGCTGCACGACTATGGCTACACCTTC
>many|TRBJ1-4|TRBV6-5|TRBD1
CATARDSALFF
TGTGCCACTGCTAGGGACAGTGCACTGTTTTTT
>few|TRBJ2-2|TRBV7-7|.
CASSPSVMNTGELFF
TGTGCTAGCAGCCCCAGCGTCATGAACACCGGGGAGCTGTTTTTT
>many|TRBJ1-1|TRBV29-1|.
CSVVSWGDAFF
TGCAGCGTTGTAAGTTGGGGGGATGCTTTCTTT
>few|TRBJ2-7|TRBV28|.
CASGRTPYYEQYF
TGTGCCAGCGGTAGGACCCCCTACTACGAGCAGTACTTC
>few|TRBJ1-2|TRBV6-5|.
CASSYSVGDYGYTF
TGTGCCAGCAGTTACTCGGTCGGTGACTATGGCTACACCTTC
>many|TRBJ1-2|TRBV7-9|TRBD1
CASSSTGGENYGYTF
TGTGCCAGCAGCTCTACAGGGGGAGAAAACTATGGCTACACCTTC
>.|TRBJ2-7|TRBV21-1|.
CASSKGPAAYEQYF
TGTGCCAGCAGCAAGGGGCCAGCCGCCTACGAGCAGTACTTC